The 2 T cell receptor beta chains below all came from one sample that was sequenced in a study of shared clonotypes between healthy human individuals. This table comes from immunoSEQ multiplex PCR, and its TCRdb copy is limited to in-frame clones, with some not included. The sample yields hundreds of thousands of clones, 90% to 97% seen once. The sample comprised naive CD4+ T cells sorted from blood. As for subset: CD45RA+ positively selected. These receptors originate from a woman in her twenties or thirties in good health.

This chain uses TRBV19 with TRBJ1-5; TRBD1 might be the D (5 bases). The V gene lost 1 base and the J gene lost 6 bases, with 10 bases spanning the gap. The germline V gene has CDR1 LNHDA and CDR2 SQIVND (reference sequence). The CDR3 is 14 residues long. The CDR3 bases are TGTGCCAGTAGTATAGCATCGGGGGGTCAGCCCCAGCATTTT. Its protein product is CASSIASGGQPQHF.

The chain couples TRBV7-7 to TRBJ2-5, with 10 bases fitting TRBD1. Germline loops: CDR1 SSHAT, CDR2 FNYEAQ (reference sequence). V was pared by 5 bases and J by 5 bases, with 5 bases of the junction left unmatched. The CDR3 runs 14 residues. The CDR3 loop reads CASSGPGQGETQYF. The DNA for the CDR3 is TGTGCCAGCAGCGGCCCGGGACAGGGGGAGACCCAGTACTTC.